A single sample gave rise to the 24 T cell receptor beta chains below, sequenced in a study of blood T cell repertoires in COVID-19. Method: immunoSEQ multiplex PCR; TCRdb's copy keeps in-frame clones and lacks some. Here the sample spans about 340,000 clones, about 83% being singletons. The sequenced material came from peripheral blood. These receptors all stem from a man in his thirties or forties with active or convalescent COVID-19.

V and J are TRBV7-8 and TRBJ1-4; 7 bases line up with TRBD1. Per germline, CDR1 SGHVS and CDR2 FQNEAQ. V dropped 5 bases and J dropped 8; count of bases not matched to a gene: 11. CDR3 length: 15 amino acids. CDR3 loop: CASSNGGGEQEKLFF. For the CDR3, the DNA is TGTGCCAGCAGCAACGGAGGGGGCGAGCAGGAAAAACTGTTTTTT.

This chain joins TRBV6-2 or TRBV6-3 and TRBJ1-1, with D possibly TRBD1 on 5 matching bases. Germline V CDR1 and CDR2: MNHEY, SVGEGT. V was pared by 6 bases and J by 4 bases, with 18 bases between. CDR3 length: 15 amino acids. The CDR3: CASSQPPGRGTEAFF. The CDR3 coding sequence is TGTGCCAGCAGCCAACCTCCGGGGCGGGGCACTGAAGCTTTCTTT.

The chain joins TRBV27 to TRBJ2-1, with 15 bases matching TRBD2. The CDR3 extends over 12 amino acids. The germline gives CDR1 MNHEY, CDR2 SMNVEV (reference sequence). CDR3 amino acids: CVSGLAGGEQFF. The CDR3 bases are TGTGTCTCGGGACTAGCGGGGGGCGAGCAGTTCTTC.

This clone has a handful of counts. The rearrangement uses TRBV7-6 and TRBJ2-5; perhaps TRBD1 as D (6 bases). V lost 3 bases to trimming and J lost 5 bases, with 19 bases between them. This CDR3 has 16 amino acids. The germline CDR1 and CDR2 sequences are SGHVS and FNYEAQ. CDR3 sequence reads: CASSFNTGFPWETQYF. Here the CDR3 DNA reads TGTGCCAGCAGCTTTAATACAGGGTTCCCTTGGGAGACCCAGTACTTC.

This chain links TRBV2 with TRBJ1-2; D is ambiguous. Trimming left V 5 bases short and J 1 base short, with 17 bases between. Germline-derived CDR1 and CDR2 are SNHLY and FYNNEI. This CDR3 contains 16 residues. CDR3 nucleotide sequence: TGTGCCAGCAGTCCGACGGTACAGCAGGTTAACTATGGCTACACCTTC. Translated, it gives CASSPTVQQVNYGYTF.

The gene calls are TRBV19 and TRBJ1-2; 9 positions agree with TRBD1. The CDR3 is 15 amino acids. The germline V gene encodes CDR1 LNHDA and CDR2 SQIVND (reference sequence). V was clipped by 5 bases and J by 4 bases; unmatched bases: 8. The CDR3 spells CASSSQGARSYGYTF. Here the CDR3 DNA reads TGTGCCAGTAGTTCACAGGGGGCGCGCAGCTATGGCTACACCTTC.

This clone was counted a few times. The CDR3 region is CASPGTGTEKLFF. Here the CDR3 DNA reads TGTGCCAGCCCCGGGACAGGGACTGAAAAACTGTTTTTT. The rearrangement links TRBV6-5 to TRBJ1-4; 9 bases are a match to TRBD1. CDR3 length: 13 amino acids. Per the germline V gene, CDR1 is MNHEY and CDR2 is SVGAGI. V gave up 8 bases and J gave up 7 bases; unmatched junction bases: 5.

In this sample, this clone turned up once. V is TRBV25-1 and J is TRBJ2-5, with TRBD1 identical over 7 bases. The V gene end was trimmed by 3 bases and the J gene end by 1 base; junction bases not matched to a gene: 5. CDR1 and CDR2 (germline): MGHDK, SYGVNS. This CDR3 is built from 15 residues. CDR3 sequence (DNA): TGTGCCAGCAGTGACCCGGGGACAGCCCAAGAGACCCAGTACTTC. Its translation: CASSDPGTAQETQYF.

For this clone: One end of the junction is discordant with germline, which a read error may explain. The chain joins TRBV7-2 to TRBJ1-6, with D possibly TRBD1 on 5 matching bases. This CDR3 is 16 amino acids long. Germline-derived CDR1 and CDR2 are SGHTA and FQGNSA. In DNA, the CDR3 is TGTGCCAGCAGATTAGCAGGGAGAACCCTGAATTCACCCCTCCACTTT. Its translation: CASRLAGRTLNSPLHF.

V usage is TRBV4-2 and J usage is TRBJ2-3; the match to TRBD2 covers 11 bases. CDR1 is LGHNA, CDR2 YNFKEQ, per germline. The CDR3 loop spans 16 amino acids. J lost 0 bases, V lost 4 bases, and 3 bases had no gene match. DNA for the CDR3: TGTGCCAGCAGCCTTCGACTAGCGGGGAGCACAGATACGCAGTATTTT. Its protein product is CASSLRLAGSTDTQYF.

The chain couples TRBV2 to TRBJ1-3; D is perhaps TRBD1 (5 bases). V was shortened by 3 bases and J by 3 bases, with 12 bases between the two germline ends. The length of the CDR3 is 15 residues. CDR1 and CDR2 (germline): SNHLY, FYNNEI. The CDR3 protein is CASSDGQGGGNTIYF. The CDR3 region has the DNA TGTGCCAGCAGTGACGGGCAGGGTGGTGGAAACACCATATATTTT. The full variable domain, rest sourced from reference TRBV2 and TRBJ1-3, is EPEVTQTPSHQVTQMGQEVILRCVPISNHLYFYWYRQILGQKVEFLVSFYNNEISEKSEIFDDQFSVERPDGSNFTLKIRSTKLEDSAMYFCASSDGQGGGNTIYFGEGSWLTVV.

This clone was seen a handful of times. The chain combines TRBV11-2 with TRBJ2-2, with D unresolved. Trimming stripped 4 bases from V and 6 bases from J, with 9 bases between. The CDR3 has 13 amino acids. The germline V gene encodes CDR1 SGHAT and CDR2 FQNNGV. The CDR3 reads CASSYTRAGELFF. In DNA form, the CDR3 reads TGTGCCAGCAGCTATACTCGAGCCGGGGAGCTGTTTTTT.

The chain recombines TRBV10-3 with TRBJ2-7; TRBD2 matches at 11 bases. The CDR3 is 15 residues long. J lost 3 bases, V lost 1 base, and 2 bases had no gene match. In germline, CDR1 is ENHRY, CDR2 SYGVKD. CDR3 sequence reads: CAISELAGGYYEQYF. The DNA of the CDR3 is TGTGCCATCAGTGAGTTAGCGGGGGGGTACTACGAGCAGTACTTC.

CDR3 residues: CASTGGTYTEAFF. The CDR3 DNA sequence: TGTGCCTCGACAGGGGGCACCTACACTGAAGCTTTCTTT. The chain is built from TRBV12-3 or TRBV12-4 and TRBJ1-1; 10 bases are shared with TRBD1. The CDR3 spans 13 residues. With 11 bases clipped from V and 3 bases from J, the junction kept 6 bases outside the gene matches.

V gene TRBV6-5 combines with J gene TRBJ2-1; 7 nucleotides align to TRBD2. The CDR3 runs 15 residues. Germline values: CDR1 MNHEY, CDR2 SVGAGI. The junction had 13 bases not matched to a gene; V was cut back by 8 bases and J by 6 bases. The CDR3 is CASLPFSGLVNEQFF. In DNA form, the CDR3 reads TGTGCCAGCCTGCCCTTCTCAGGACTAGTCAATGAGCAGTTCTTC.

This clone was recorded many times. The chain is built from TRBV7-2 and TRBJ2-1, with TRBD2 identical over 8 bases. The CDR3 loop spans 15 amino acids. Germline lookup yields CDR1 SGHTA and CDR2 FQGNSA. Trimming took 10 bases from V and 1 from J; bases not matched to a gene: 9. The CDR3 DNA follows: TGTGCCACCTCGGGGGGGCCGACGTCCTACAATGAGCAGTTCTTC. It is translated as CATSGGPTSYNEQFF.

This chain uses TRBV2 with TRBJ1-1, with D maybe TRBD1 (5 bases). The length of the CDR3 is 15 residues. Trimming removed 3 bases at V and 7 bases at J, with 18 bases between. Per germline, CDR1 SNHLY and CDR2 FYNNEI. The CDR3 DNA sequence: TGTGCCAGCAGTGACGGGAGGACAATTCGGCATGAAGCTTTCTTT. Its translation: CASSDGRTIRHEAFF.

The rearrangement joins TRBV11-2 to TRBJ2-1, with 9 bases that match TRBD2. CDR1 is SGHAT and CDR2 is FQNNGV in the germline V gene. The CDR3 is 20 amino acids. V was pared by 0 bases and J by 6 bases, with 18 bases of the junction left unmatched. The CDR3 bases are TGTGCCAGCAGCTTAGATCGTAGAATTAGCGGGAGTTTTAGTCGCAATGAGCAGTTCTTC. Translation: CASSLDRRISGSFSRNEQFF.

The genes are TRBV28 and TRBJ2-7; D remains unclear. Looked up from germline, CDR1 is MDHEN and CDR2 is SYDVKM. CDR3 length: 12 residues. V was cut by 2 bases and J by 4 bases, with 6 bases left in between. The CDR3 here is CASSLVSYEQYF. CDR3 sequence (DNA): TGTGCCAGCAGTTTAGTCAGTTACGAGCAGTACTTC.

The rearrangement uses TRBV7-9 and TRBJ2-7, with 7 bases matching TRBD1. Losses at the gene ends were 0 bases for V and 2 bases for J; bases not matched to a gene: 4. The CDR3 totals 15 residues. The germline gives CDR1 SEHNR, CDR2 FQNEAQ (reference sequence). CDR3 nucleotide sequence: TGTGCCAGCAGCTTAGCCGGGACAGCCGCCTACGAGCAGTACTTC. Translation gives CASSLAGTAAYEQYF.

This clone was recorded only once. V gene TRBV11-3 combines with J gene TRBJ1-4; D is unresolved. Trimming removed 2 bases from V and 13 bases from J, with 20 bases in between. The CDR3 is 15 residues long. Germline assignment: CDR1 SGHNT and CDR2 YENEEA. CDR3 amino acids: CASSLKGGSGWRLFF. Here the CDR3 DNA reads TGTGCCAGCAGCTTAAAAGGAGGGTCGGGTTGGAGACTGTTTTTT.

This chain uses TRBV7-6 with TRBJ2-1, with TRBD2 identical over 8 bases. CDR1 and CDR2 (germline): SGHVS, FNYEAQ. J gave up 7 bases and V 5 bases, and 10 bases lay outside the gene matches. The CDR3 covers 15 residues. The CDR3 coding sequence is TGTGCCAGCAGCCCCTTTAGGGTAGCGGGGAATGAGCAGTTCTTC. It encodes CASSPFRVAGNEQFF. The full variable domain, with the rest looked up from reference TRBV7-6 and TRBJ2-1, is GAGVSQSPRYKVTKRGQDVALRCDPISGHVSLYWYRQALGQGPEFLTYFNYEAQQDKSGLPNDRFSAERPEGSISTLTIQRTEQRDSAMYRCASSPFRVAGNEQFFGPGTRLTVL.

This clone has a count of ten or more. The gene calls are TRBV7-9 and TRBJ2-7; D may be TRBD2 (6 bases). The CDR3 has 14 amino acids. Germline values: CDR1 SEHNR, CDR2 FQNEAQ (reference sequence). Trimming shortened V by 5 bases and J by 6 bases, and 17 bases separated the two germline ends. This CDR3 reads CASSHGGTPREQYF. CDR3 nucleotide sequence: TGTGCCAGCAGCCACGGAGGGACCCCGCGCGAGCAGTACTTC.

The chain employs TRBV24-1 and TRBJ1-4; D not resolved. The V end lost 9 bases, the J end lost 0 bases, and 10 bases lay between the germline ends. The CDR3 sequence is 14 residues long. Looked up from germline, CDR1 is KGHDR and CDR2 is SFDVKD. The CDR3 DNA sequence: TGTGCCACCGGCTCCGGGGCAACTAATGAAAAACTGTTTTTT. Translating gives CATGSGATNEKLFF.